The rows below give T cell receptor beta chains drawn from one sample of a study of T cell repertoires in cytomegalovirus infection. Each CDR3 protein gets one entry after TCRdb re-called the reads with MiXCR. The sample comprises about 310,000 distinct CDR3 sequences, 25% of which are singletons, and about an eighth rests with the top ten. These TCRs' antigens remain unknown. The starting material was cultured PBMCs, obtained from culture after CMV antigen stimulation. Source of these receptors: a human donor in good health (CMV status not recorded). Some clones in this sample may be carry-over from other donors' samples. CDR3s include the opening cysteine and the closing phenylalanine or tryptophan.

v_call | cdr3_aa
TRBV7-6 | CASSLALPGASYEQYF
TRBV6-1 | CASSEQLGQGGNEQFF
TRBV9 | CASSVVTGPEQFF
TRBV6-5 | CASGDRPHNEQFF
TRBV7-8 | CASSSIPTSGNQETQYF
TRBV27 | CASSLGTGRRDQPQHF
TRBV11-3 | CASTLPDRGPDEQYF
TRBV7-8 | CASSPPDRAETQYF
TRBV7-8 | CASSAVRGADTQYF
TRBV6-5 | CASNQWREGHNEQFF
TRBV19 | CASSPRQGAGTEAFF
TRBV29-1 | CSVEDGVGHVF
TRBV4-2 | CASSQEGGTGLAEKLFF
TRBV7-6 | CASSLTLDTGELFF
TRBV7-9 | CASSSKIRLAGVQDTQYF
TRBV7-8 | CASSGRTEGTEQYF
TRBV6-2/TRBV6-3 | CASSYSPQGVSTEAFF
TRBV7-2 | CASSLDSGRVGDIQYF
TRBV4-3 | CASSQGTGQGLYSPLHF
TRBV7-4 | CASSLVSSQETQYF
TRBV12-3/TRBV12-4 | CASSFGLAGPTGELFF
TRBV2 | CASSEDAQRRYSNQPQHF
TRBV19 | CASSPRLAGGAKSIQYF
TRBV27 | CASRGWDTQYF
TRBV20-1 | CSASEGRDQPQHF
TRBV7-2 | CASSFDSATNYGYTF
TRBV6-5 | CASSSRSRVASGANVLTF
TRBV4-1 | CASSPEDGRQETQYF
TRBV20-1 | CSASPGPEKFF
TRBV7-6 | CASSRVRVGEQFF
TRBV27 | CASKGQGTDTQYF
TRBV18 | CASSPEQANYGYTF
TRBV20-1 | CSARGKGGLPEAFF
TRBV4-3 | CASSYSELGEKTSGANVLTF
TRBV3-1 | CASSQDRGGKLFF
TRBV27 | CASSPWDRKNYGYTF
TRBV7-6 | CASSLQGTSNTEAFF
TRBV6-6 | CAGSLGDIQYF
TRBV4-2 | CASSQETLNTGELFF